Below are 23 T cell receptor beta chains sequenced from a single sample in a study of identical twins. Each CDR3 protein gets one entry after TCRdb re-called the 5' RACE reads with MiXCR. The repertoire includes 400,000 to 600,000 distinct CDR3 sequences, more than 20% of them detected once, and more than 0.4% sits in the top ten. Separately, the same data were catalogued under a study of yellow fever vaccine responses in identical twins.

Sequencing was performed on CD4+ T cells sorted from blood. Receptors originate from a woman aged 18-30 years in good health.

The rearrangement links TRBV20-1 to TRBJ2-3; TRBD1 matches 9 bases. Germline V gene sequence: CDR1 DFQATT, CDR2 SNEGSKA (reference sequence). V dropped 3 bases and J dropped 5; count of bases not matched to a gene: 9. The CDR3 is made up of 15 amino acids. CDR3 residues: CSASFRTGGRDTQYF. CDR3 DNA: TGCAGTGCTAGCTTTCGTACAGGGGGCAGAGATACGCAGTATTTT.

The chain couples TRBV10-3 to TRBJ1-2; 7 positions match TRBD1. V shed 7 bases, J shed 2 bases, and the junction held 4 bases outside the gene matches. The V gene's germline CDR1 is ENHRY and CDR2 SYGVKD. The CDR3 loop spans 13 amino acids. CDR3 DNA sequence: TGTGCCATCACAACGGACAGGAACTATGGCTACACCTTC. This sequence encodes CAITTDRNYGYTF.

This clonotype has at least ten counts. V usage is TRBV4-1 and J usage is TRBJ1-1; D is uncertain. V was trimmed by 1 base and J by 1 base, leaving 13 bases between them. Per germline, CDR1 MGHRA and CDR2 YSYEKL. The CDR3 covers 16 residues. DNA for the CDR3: TGCGCCAGCAGCCAAGTGTACCAGCCTTCGAACACTGAAGCTTTCTTT. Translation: CASSQVYQPSNTEAFF.

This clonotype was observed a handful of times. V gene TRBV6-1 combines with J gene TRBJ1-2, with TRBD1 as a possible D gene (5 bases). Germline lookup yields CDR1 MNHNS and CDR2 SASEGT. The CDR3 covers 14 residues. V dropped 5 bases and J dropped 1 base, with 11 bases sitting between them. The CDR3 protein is CASSPWGGNYGYTF. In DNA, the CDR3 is TGTGCCAGCAGTCCCTGGGGCGGTAACTATGGCTACACCTTC.

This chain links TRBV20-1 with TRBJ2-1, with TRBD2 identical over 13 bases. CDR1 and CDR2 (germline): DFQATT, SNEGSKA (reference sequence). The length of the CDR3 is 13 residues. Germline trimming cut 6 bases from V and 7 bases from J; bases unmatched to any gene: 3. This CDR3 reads CSAGLAGSNEQFF. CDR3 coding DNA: TGCAGTGCGGGACTAGCGGGATCAAATGAGCAGTTCTTC.

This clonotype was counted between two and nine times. CDR3: CATRQAREYNEQFF. As DNA, the CDR3 is TGTGCCACTAGACAGGCCCGGGAGTACAATGAGCAGTTCTTC. The V call is TRBV15, the J call TRBJ2-1; D is possibly TRBD1 or TRBD2 (6 bases each). This CDR3 is built from 14 residues. The germline gives CDR1 LNHNV, CDR2 YYDKDF (reference sequence). Trimming pared 9 bases from V and 4 bases from J, leaving 16 bases between.

The CDR3: CASSQAGGSGEQYF. As DNA, the CDR3 is TGTGCCAGCTCCCAAGCAGGCGGCTCTGGGGAGCAGTACTTC. The genes are TRBV18 and TRBJ2-7; no clear D. The CDR3 has 14 residues. Trimming stripped 6 bases from V and 7 bases from J, with 19 bases between. CDR1 and CDR2 (germline): KGHSH, LQKENI.

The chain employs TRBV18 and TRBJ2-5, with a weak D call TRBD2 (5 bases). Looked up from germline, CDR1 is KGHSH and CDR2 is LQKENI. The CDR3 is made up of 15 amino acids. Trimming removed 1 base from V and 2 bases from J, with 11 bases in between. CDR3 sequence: CASSPLVRGQETQYF. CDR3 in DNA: TGTGCCAGCTCACCACTCGTTAGAGGGCAAGAGACCCAGTACTTC.

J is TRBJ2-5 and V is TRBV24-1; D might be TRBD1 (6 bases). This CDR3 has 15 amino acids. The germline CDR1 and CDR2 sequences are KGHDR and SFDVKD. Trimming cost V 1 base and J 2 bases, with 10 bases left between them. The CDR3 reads CATSDFGQGQETQYF. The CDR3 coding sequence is TGTGCCACCAGTGATTTTGGGCAGGGGCAAGAGACCCAGTACTTC.

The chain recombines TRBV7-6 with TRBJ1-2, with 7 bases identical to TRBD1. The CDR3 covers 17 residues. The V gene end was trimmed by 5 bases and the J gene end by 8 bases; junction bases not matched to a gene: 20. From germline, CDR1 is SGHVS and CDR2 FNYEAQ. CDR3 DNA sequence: TGTGCCAGCAGCCTCACATCCGGGACAGCGGTCACCCACGGCTACACCTTC. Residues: CASSLTSGTAVTHGYTF.

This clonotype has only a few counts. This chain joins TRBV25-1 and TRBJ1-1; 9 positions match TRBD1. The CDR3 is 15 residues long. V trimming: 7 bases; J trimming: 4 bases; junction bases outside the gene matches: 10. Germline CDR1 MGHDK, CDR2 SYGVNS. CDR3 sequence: CASIPDRGGVTEAFF. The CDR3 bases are TGTGCCAGCATCCCGGACAGGGGAGGGGTCACTGAAGCTTTCTTT.

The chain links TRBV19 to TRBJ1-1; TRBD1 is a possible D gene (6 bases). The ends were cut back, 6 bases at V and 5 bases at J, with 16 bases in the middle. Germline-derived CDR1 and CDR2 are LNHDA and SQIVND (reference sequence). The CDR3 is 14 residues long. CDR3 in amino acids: CASSNRAGSTEAFF. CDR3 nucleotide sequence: TGTGCCAGTAGCAACAGGGCGGGAAGTACTGAAGCTTTCTTT.

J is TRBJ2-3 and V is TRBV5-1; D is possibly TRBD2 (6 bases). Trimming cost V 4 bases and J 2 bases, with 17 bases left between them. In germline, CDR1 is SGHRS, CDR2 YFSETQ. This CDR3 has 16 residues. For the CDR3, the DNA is TGCGCCAGCAGCCCGGCTCCGGGACTTAACACAGATACGCAGTATTTT. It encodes CASSPAPGLNTDTQYF. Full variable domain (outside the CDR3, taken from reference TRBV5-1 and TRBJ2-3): KAGVTQTPRYLIKTRGQQVTLSCSPISGHRSVSWYQQTPGQGLQFLFEYFSETQRNKGNFPGRFSGRQFSNSRSEMNVSTLELGDSALYLCASSPAPGLNTDTQYFGPGTRLTVL.

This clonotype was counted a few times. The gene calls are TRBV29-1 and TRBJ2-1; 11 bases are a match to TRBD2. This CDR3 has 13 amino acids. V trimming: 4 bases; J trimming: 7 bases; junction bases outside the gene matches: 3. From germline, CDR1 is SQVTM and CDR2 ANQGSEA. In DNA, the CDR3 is TGCAGCGTTGCTAGCGGGAGGTCAAATGAGCAGTTCTTC. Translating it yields CSVASGRSNEQFF.

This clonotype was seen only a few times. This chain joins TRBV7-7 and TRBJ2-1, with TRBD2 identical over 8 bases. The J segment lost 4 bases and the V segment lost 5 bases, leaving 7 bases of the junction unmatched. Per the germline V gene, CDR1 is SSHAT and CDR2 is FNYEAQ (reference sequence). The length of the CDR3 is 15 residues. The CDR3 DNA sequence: TGTGCCAGCAGCGCGGGACTAGTTAAGTACAATGAGCAGTTCTTC. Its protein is CASSAGLVKYNEQFF.

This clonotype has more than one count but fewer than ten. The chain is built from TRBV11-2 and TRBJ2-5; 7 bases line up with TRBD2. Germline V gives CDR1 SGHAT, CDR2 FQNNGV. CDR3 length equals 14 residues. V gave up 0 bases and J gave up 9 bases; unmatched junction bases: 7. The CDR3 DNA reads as TGTGCCAGCAGCTTAGAAGAGGGCCGGGGGGCCCAGTACTTC. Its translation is CASSLEEGRGAQYF. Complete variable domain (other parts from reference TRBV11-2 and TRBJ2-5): EAGVAQSPRYKIIEKRQSVAFWCNPISGHATLYWYQQILGQGPKLLIQFQNNGVVDDSQLPKDRFSAERLKGVDSTLKIQPAKLEDSAVYLCASSLEEGRGAQYFGPGTRLLVL.

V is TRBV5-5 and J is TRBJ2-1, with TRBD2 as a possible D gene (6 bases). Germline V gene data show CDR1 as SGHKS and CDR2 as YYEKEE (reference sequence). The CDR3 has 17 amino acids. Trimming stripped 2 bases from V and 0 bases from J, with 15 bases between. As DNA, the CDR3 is TGTGCCAGCAGCTTTGAAGGTAGCGGAGCCTCCTACAATGAGCAGTTCTTC. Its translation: CASSFEGSGASYNEQFF.

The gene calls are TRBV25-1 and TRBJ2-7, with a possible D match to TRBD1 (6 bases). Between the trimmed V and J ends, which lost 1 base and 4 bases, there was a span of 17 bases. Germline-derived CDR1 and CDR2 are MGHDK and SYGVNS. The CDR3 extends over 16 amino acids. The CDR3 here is CASSELGGVALYEQYF. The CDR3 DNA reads TGTGCCAGCAGTGAATTAGGGGGAGTGGCCCTGTACGAGCAGTACTTC.

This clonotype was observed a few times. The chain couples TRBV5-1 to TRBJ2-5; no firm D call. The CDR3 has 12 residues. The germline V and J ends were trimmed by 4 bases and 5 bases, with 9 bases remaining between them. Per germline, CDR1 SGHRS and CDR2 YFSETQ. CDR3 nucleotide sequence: TGCGCCAGCAGCCAAAACTCTGAGACCCAGTACTTC. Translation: CASSQNSETQYF.

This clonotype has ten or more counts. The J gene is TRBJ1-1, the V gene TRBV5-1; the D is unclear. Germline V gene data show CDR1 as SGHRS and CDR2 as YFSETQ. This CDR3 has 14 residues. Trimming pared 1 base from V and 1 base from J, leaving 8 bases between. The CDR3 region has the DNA TGCGCCAGCAGCTTGTTTTCCGGGAACACTGAAGCTTTCTTT. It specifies CASSLFSGNTEAFF.

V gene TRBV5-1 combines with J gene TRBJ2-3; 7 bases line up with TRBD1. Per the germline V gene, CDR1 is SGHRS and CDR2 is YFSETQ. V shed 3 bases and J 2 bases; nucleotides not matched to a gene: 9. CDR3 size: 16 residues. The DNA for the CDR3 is TGCGCCAGCAGCTCGACTCCGGGACAGAACACAGATACGCAGTATTTT. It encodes CASSSTPGQNTDTQYF.

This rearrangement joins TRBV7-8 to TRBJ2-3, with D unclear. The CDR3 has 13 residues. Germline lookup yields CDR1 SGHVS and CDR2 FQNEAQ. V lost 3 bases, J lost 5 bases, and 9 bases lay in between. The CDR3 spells CASSFSSQDTQYF. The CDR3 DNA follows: TGTGCCAGCAGCTTTTCGAGCCAAGATACGCAGTATTTT.

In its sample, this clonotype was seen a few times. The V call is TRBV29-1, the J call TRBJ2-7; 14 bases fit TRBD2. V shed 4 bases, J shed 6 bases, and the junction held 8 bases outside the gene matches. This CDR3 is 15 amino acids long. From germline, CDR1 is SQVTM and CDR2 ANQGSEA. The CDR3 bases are TGCAGCGTTGGCAATGGGACTAGCGGGAGTCGCGAGCAGTACTTC. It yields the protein CSVGNGTSGSREQYF.